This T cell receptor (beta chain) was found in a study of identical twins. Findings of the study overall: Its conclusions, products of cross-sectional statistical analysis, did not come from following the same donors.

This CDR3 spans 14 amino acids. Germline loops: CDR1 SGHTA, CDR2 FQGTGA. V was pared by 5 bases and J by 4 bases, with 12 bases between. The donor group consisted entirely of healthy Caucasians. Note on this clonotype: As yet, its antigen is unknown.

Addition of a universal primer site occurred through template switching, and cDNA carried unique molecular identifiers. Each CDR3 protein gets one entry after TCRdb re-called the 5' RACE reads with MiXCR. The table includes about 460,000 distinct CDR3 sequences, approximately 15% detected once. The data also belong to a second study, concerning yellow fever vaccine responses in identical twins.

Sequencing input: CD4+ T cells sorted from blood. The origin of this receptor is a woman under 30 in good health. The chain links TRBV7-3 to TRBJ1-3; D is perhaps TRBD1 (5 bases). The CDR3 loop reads CASSPDGGGNTIYF. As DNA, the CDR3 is TGTGCCAGCAGCCCCGATGGGGGAGGAAACACCATATATTTT.